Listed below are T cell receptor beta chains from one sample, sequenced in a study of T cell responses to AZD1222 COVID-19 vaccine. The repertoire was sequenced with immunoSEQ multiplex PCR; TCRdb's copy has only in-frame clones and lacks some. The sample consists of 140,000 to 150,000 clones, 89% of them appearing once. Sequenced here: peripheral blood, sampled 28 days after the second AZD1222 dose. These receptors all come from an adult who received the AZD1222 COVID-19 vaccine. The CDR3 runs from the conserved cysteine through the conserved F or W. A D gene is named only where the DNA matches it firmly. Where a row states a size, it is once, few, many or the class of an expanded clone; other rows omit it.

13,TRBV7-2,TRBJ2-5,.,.,CASSLLAQETQYF,TGTGCCAGCAGCTTACTAGCACAAGAGACCCAGTACTTC
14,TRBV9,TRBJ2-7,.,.,CASSPSDVSYEQYF,TGTGCCAGCAGCCCATCGGACGTCTCCTACGAGCAGTACTTC
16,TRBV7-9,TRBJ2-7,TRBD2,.,CASSHPLAGEIIEQYF,TGTGCCAGCAGCCACCCGCTAGCGGGGGAGATAATCGAGCAGTACTTC
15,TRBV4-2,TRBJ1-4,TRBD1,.,CASSQLQGAGEKLFF,TGTGCCAGCAGCCAATTACAGGGGGCTGGAGAAAAACTGTTTTTT
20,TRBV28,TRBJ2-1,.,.,CASSLWASALDPLSYNEQFF,TGTGCCAGCAGTTTATGGGCTAGCGCCTTAGACCCTCTCTCCTACAATGAGCAGTTCTTC
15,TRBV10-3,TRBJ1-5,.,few,CAISESSGRDQPQHF,TGTGCCATCAGTGAGAGTTCAGGGAGGGATCAGCCCCAGCATTTT
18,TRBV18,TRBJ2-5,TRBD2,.,CASSLLLAGEVKKETQYF,TGTGCCAGCTCACTCCTACTAGCGGGAGAGGTCAAAAAAGAGACCCAGTACTTC
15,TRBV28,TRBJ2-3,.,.,CASTPYSLSGDTQYF,TGTGCCAGCACCCCCTACTCACTATCGGGGGATACGCAGTATTTT
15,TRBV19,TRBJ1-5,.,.,CASSTYTPSNQPQHF,TGTGCCAGTAGTACGTACACTCCCAGCAATCAGCCCCAGCATTTT
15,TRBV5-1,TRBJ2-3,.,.,CASSLTTSPTDTQYF,TGCGCCAGCAGCTTGACGACTAGTCCCACAGATACGCAGTATTTT